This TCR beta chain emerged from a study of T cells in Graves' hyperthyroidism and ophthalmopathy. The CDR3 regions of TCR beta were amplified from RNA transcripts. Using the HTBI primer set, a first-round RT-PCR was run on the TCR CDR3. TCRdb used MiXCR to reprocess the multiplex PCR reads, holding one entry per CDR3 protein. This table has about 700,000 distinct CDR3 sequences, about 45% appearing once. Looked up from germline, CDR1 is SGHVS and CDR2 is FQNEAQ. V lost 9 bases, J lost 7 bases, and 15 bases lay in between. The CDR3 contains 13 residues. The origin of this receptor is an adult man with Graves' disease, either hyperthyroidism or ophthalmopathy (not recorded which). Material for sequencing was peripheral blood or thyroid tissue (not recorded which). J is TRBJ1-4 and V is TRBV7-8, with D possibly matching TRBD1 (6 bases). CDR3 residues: CASSRVGGEKLFF. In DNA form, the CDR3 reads TGTGCCAGTAGCAGGGTAGGGGGTGAAAAACTGTTTTTT.